This T cell receptor beta chain is drawn from a study of T-cell reconstitution after alpha-beta-depleted transplantation in children. Study conclusions and caveats: Reportedly, only several hundred clones from non-depleted graft cells drove alpha-beta T-cell counts at about two months. Recipient T cells and thymic progenitors that survived gave rise to the high TCRbeta diversity observed at day 60 in some patients. After one year, T-cell counts and TCRbeta diversity mostly came from new T cells.

This clonotype rates as medium-sized. Its antigen is unknown. V gave up 4 bases and J gave up 0 bases, with 7 bases separating them. CDR3 length: 13 amino acids. Germline values: CDR1 SQVTM, CDR2 ANQGSEA. Construction of the TCRbeta library involved unique molecular identifiers. MiXCR was run by TCRdb on the PCR reads, yielding one entry per CDR3 protein. The sample lists 45,000 to 55,000 distinct CDR3 sequences, approximately 6.1% occurring once. The receptor's source is a female patient between 2 and 15 years old who had a stem cell transplant for aplastic anemia, so the T cells may come from the graft donor. This chain joins TRBV29-1 and TRBJ1-5; D call uncertain. Specimen: PBMCs, mostly from graft donor cells, collected 60 days after TCRalphabeta/CD19-depleted stem cell transplant. CDR3 DNA: TGCAGCGTTGCAGAGACTAGCAATCAGCCCCAGCATTTT. It encodes CSVAETSNQPQHF.